In this sample, the clone carrying this T cell receptor beta chain turned up many times. Its cognate antigen is unknown. Quantitative 5'-RACE was performed with molecular barcodes, and it yielded the TCR beta libraries. MiXCR, applied by TCRdb to the 5' RACE reads, yields one record per CDR3 protein. The sample consists of 700,000 to 1,000,000 distinct CDR3 sequences, 10% to 15% of them appearing once. The CDR3 is made up of 17 amino acids. After removal of 1 base from V and 0 bases from J, the junction contained 6 bases not matched to a gene. This sample is drawn from a study of CD8 T cells in ankylosing spondylitis. Study-wide findings and caveats: A CD8+ phenotype characterized the disease-linked clones, which were relatively rare in peripheral blood. As reported, disease-linked clones showed significant enrichment in matched ankylosing spondylitis synovial fluid. A number of the motif variants had already been described in reactive arthritis synovial fluid and blood. A motif in TCR beta, a set of about eight highly homologous variants, appeared characteristic of ankylosing spondylitis blood.

Sequenced material: blood, either unsorted or a sorted T cell fraction (not recorded which). The TCR was taken from a male donor with ankylosing spondylitis. This rearrangement joins TRBV12-3 or TRBV12-4 to TRBJ2-1; 7 bases align to TRBD2. The CDR3 bases are TGTGCCAGCAGTTTAGGTCCTGCGGGAGTCTCCTACAATGAGCAGTTCTTC. Protein product: CASSLGPAGVSYNEQFF.